A single sample gave rise to the 29 T cell receptor beta chains below, sequenced in a study of beta chain features in type 1 diabetes. The isolated RNA, all of it, was reverse transcribed, so expressed TCRB transcripts were what got sequenced. Clones were read by immunoSEQ multiplex PCR, and TCRdb kept only the in-frame ones, dropping some. The sample comprises fewer than 200,000 clones, around 10% of which are singletons, and approximately 0.5% rests with the top ten. Overall study results and limits: People with Type 1 diabetes carried modestly yet significantly shorter TCRB CDR3s in all four CD4+ subsets.

Their antigens remain unidentified. Input material: central memory CD4+ T cells from blood. The receptors were sampled from a man aged 30 to 39 with type 1 diabetes.

The rearrangement uses TRBV30 and TRBJ1-1; D unclear. This CDR3 has 12 amino acids. Germline V gives CDR1 GTSNPN, CDR2 SVGIG (reference sequence). V was trimmed by 4 bases and J by 10 bases, leaving 16 bases between them. CDR3 nucleotide sequence: TGTGCCTGGATAGGAGATTCGGGGAGAGCTTTCTTT. This sequence encodes CAWIGDSGRAFF.

The genes are TRBV7-3 and TRBJ2-1; no definite D call. This CDR3 region has 14 residues. Trimming left V 5 bases short and J 0 bases short, with 8 bases between. CDR1 is SGHTA, CDR2 FQGTGA, per germline. CDR3 sequence: CASSTSSSYNEQFF. DNA of the CDR3: TGTGCCAGCAGCACTTCGAGCTCCTACAATGAGCAGTTCTTC.

This chain uses TRBV29-1 with TRBJ2-3, with D perhaps matching TRBD2 (5 bases). CDR1 is SQVTM and CDR2 is ANQGSEA in the germline V gene. The CDR3 loop spans 15 amino acids. V lost 0 bases and J lost 0, with 10 bases in between. The CDR3 spells CSVEDARTSTDTQYF. The CDR3 nucleotides are TGCAGCGTTGAAGATGCCAGGACTAGCACAGATACGCAGTATTTT.

This clone has only a few counts. The V call is TRBV11-2, the J call TRBJ1-3, with D possibly matching TRBD1 (6 bases). With 5 bases removed from V and 0 bases from J, the gap between germline ends came to 14 bases. The CDR3 sequence is 16 residues long. Germline V gives CDR1 SGHAT, CDR2 FQNNGV. The CDR3 nucleotides are TGTGCCAGCAGCGACCCCGGGGACATCTCTGGAAACACCATATATTTT. Translation gives CASSDPGDISGNTIYF.

This clone appeared a few times. This chain joins TRBV4-1 and TRBJ1-5; D not resolved. This CDR3 contains 16 residues. Trimming stripped 3 bases from V and 7 bases from J, with 19 bases between. Germline CDR1 is MGHRA and CDR2 is YSYEKL. The CDR3 protein is CASSQDRTPNVQPQHF. CDR3 DNA sequence: TGCGCCAGCAGCCAGGACCGGACTCCAAACGTCCAGCCCCAGCATTTT.

The rearrangement links TRBV11-1 to TRBJ2-1; 9 bases agree with TRBD1. Germline V lookup: CDR1 SGHAT, CDR2 FQDESV (reference sequence). Losses at the gene ends were 7 bases for V and 6 bases for J; bases not matched to a gene: 7. This CDR3 is 14 amino acids long. The CDR3 DNA is TGTGCCAGCACGAGGAGACAGGGGGGCAATGAGCAGTTCTTC. Protein product: CASTRRQGGNEQFF.

The chain couples TRBV7-3 to TRBJ2-5; TRBD2 aligns across 10 bases. V lost 0 bases and J lost 3; bases outside the gene matches: 1. CDR1 and CDR2 from the germline V gene are SGHTA and FQGTGA. The CDR3 spans 15 residues. The CDR3, as DNA: TGTGCCAGCAGCTTAACTGGGACTAGCGAAGAGACCCAGTACTTC. Encoded protein: CASSLTGTSEETQYF.

This clone was counted between two and nine times. The chain couples TRBV30 to TRBJ2-3, with 11 nucleotides matching TRBD1. This CDR3 has 15 amino acids. Germline values: CDR1 GTSNPN, CDR2 SVGIG (reference sequence). The junction had 5 bases not matched to a gene; V was cut back by 0 bases and J by 6 bases. The CDR3 protein is CAWSVGQGAGDTQYF. The CDR3 DNA is TGTGCCTGGAGTGTAGGACAGGGGGCCGGCGATACGCAGTATTTT.

This clone occurred a few times. This sequence joins TRBV5-1 and TRBJ2-1, with D perhaps TRBD1 (5 bases). The CDR3 consists of 14 residues. Trimming left V 2 bases short and J 8 bases short, with 14 bases between. Germline V gene lookup returns CDR1 SGHRS and CDR2 YFSETQ. CDR3 in DNA: TGCGCCAGCAGCTTAGTTGGACAAAGCGATGAGCAGTTCTTC. Its protein product is CASSLVGQSDEQFF. The entire variable domain, with the rest obtained from reference TRBV5-1 and TRBJ2-1, is as follows: KAGVTQTPRYLIKTRGQQVTLSCSPISGHRSVSWYQQTPGQGLQFLFEYFSETQRNKGNFPGRFSGRQFSNSRSEMNVSTLELGDSALYLCASSLVGQSDEQFFGPGTRLTVL.

The chain couples TRBV19 to TRBJ1-1; 7 nucleotides line up with TRBD1. Germline V lookup: CDR1 LNHDA, CDR2 SQIVND (reference sequence). The V and J ends lost 8 bases and 1 base, in that order; junction bases with no gene match: 4. The CDR3 extends over 13 amino acids. The chain's CDR3 is CASGRQGNTEAFF. CDR3 nucleotides: TGTGCCAGTGGCCGACAGGGGAACACTGAAGCTTTCTTT. Looking up the rest from reference TRBV19 and TRBJ1-1 gives the full variable domain: DGGITQSPKYLFRKEGQNVTLSCEQNLNHDAMYWYRQDPGQGLRLIYYSQIVNDFQKGDIAEGYSVSREKKESFPLTVTSAQKNPTAFYLCASGRQGNTEAFFGQGTRLTVV.

V gene TRBV7-2 combines with J gene TRBJ1-3; D uncertain. Germline V lookup: CDR1 SGHTA, CDR2 FQGNSA. V lost 6 bases, J lost 0 bases, and 6 bases lay in between. This CDR3 comprises 13 residues. CDR3 nucleotide sequence: TGTGCCAGCAGACAGAGCTCTGGAAACACCATATATTTT. Its protein is CASRQSSGNTIYF.

The chain has TRBV19 and TRBJ2-6; 7 bases agree with TRBD1. V lost 4 bases and J lost 0; bases outside the gene matches: 6. CDR1 and CDR2 from the germline V gene are LNHDA and SQIVND (reference sequence). This CDR3 contains 17 residues. Here the CDR3 DNA reads TGTGCCAGTAGTACCAGACAGGGATACTCTGGGGCCAACGTCCTGACTTTC. Translating gives CASSTRQGYSGANVLTF.

The chain links TRBV4-1 to TRBJ1-5; 8 bases map to TRBD1. Germline V gives CDR1 MGHRA, CDR2 YSYEKL. This CDR3 is built from 16 residues. J lost 4 bases, V lost 2 bases, and 7 bases had no gene match. The CDR3 spells CASSQPGQGGNQPQHF. CDR3 coding DNA: TGCGCCAGCAGCCAACCCGGACAGGGCGGGAATCAGCCCCAGCATTTT.

The chain has TRBV15 and TRBJ2-5; TRBD2 might be the D (6 bases). Germline V CDR1 and CDR2: LNHNV, YYDKDF (reference sequence). Deletions cut 0 bases from V and 5 bases from J, with 19 bases between. The CDR3 length is 17 residues. The CDR3 DNA follows: TGTGCCACCAGCAGAGAACCCGGGAGCCCCGTGCGGGAGACCCAGTACTTC. The encoded protein is CATSREPGSPVRETQYF. The variable domain in full, completed from reference TRBV15 and TRBJ2-5, reads DAMVIQNPRYQVTQFGKPVTLSCSQTLNHNVMYWYQQKSSQAPKLLFHYYDKDFNNEADTPDNFQSRRPNTSFCFLDIRSPGLGDTAMYLCATSREPGSPVRETQYFGPGTRLLVL.

This clone was picked up a small number of times. This chain links TRBV5-1 with TRBJ1-1; TRBD1 aligns across 9 bases. This CDR3 is 15 amino acids long. Trimming at V came to 4 bases and at J to 4 bases, leaving 8 bases not matched to a gene. Germline V gene sequence: CDR1 SGHRS, CDR2 YFSETQ. The DNA of the CDR3 is TGCGCCAGCAGCCAACGGACAGGGGTGGGCACTGAAGCTTTCTTT. This gives the protein CASSQRTGVGTEAFF.

The chain links TRBV28 to TRBJ1-4; D not certain. CDR3 size: 14 residues. The V gene lost 4 bases and the J gene lost 6 bases, with 12 bases spanning the gap. The germline V gene encodes CDR1 MDHEN and CDR2 SYDVKM. CDR3: CASSSRRVDEKLFF. DNA for the CDR3: TGTGCCAGCAGTTCACGCCGGGTCGATGAAAAACTGTTTTTT.

The chain carries TRBV2 and TRBJ2-5; maybe TRBD2 (5 bases). Trimming took 3 bases from V and 5 from J, leaving 13 bases between them. Germline CDR1 SNHLY, CDR2 FYNNEI. This CDR3 is built from 14 residues. Here the CDR3 reads CASSEVSPGETQYF. CDR3 DNA sequence: TGTGCCAGCAGTGAGGTCTCTCCGGGGGAGACCCAGTACTTC.

This clone was counted between two and nine times. The chain combines TRBV19 with TRBJ1-5, with 12 bases lining up with TRBD1. Germline CDR1 LNHDA, CDR2 SQIVND (reference sequence). V lost 10 bases and J lost 5; bases outside the gene matches: 12. This CDR3 has 16 amino acids. For the CDR3, the DNA is TGTGCCACGGACTGGGACAGGGGGCTAGGAGATCAGCCCCAGCATTTT. Translated, it gives CATDWDRGLGDQPQHF.

The CDR3 spells CASSQEKGLDTEAFF. The CDR3 coding sequence is TGTGCCAGCAGCCAAGAAAAGGGGTTGGACACTGAAGCTTTCTTT. This sequence joins TRBV4-2 and TRBJ1-1; a possible D gene is TRBD1 (5 bases). V dropped 0 bases and J dropped 3 bases, with 11 bases sitting between them. Germline V gives CDR1 LGHNA, CDR2 YNFKEQ. There are 15 residues in the CDR3.

CDR3 nucleotide sequence: TGTGCCAGCTTTTCCGGGACTTCGAACACCGGGGAGCTGTTTTTT. Amino acids: CASFSGTSNTGELFF. The chain couples TRBV28 to TRBJ2-2; D perhaps matches TRBD2 (6 bases). Germline loops: CDR1 MDHEN, CDR2 SYDVKM. V gave up 8 bases and J gave up 0 bases, with 13 bases separating them. The CDR3 totals 15 residues. The variable domain in full, with the rest retrieved from reference TRBV28 and TRBJ2-2, is DVKVTQSSRYLVKRTGEKVFLECVQDMDHENMFWYRQDPGLGLRLIYFSYDVKMKEKGDIPEGYSVSREKKERFSLILESASTNQTSMYLCASFSGTSNTGELFFGEGSRLTVL.

The gene calls are TRBV10-3 and TRBJ2-1, with TRBD1 matching over 10 bases. The CDR3 covers 14 residues. Germline V CDR1 and CDR2: ENHRY, SYGVKD. V lost 6 bases to trimming and J lost 6 bases; unmatched junction nucleotides: 5. DNA for the CDR3: TGTGCCATCAGGTCCGGGACAGGGGTCAATGAGCAGTTCTTC. Translation gives CAIRSGTGVNEQFF.

This clone turned up a few times. One end of the junction is discordant with germline, which a read error may explain. The chain joins TRBV9 to TRBJ2-7; the D is unclear. This CDR3 has 10 amino acids. CDR1 and CDR2 (germline): SGDLS, YYNGEE. CDR3 region: CASSVEASVF. Written as DNA, the CDR3 is TGTGCCAGCAGCGTAGAAGCGAGTGTTTTC.

The genes are TRBV5-5 and TRBJ2-7; 7 bases fit TRBD2. CDR1 is SGHKS and CDR2 is YYEKEE in the germline V gene (reference sequence). V dropped 2 bases and J dropped 2; count of bases not matched to a gene: 7. This CDR3 contains 15 residues. The CDR3, as DNA: TGTGCCAGCAGCTTACTTCCGGGGGGTCCCTACGAGCAGTACTTC. Protein: CASSLLPGGPYEQYF.

The chain couples TRBV30 to TRBJ2-1; 12 bases are shared with TRBD2. CDR1 and CDR2 from the germline V gene are GTSNPN and SVGIG (reference sequence). The J segment lost 4 bases and the V segment lost 3 bases, leaving 4 bases of the junction unmatched. The CDR3 is 15 amino acids. The CDR3 DNA reads as TGTGCCTGGAGCCAAGGACTAGCGGGATACAATGAGCAGTTCTTC. It yields the protein CAWSQGLAGYNEQFF.

This clone was seen a few times. This chain uses TRBV28 with TRBJ2-5, with 9 bases lining up with TRBD2. The CDR3 has 18 residues. J lost 4 bases, V lost 2 bases, and 14 bases had no gene match. CDR1 is MDHEN, CDR2 SYDVKM, per germline. CDR3 sequence: CASSLGLARTIQGETQYF. DNA for the CDR3: TGTGCCAGCAGTTTAGGACTAGCGAGAACTATCCAAGGAGAGACCCAGTACTTC.

This clone was seen more than once but under ten times. The V and J genes are TRBV6-6 and TRBJ1-2; 9 bases agree with TRBD1. Germline lookup yields CDR1 MNHNY and CDR2 SVGAGI (reference sequence). Trimming at V came to 10 bases and at J to 5 bases, leaving 2 bases not matched to a gene. This CDR3 spans 11 amino acids. The CDR3 loop is CAIDRGYGYTF. The CDR3 nucleotides read TGTGCCATAGACAGGGGGTATGGCTACACCTTC.

This clone was recorded a few times. This chain joins TRBV18 and TRBJ2-7, with 7 bases matching TRBD2. After removal of 1 base from V and 1 base from J, the junction contained 7 bases not matched to a gene. CDR1 and CDR2 (germline): KGHSH, LQKENI. The CDR3 covers 16 residues. The CDR3, as DNA: TGTGCCAGCTCACCACGGGGGGGATTTGGGTCCTACGAGCAGTACTTC. Protein sequence: CASSPRGGFGSYEQYF.

The chain recombines TRBV29-1 with TRBJ1-1; the match to TRBD1 covers 10 bases. The CDR3 contains 11 residues. Trimming cost V 7 bases and J 8 bases; bases outside gene matches: 4. Germline-derived CDR1 and CDR2 are SQVTM and ANQGSEA. CDR3 sequence reads: CSATGGAEAFF. CDR3 nucleotide sequence: TGCAGCGCGACAGGGGGCGCGGAAGCTTTCTTT.

The V and J genes are TRBV28 and TRBJ2-2, with 8 bases that match TRBD1. Unmatched junction bases numbered 7, after V lost 6 bases and J lost 7 bases. The germline CDR1 and CDR2 sequences are MDHEN and SYDVKM. CDR3 size: 14 residues. The CDR3 region has the DNA TGTGCCAGCAGACTCTCAGGGGGCCTCGGGGAGCTGTTTTTT. Its translation: CASRLSGGLGELFF. The full variable domain, with the rest looked up from reference TRBV28 and TRBJ2-2, is DVKVTQSSRYLVKRTGEKVFLECVQDMDHENMFWYRQDPGLGLRLIYFSYDVKMKEKGDIPEGYSVSREKKERFSLILESASTNQTSMYLCASRLSGGLGELFFGEGSRLTVL.